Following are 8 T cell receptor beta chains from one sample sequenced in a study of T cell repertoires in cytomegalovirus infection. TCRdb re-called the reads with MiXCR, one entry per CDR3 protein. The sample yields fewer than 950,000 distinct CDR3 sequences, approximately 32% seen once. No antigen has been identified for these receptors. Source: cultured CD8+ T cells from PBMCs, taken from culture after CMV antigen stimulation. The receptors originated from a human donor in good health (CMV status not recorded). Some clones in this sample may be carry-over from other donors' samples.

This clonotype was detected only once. The CDR3: CASIGGEPGQGGNTIYF. The CDR3 bases are TGTGCCAGCATTGGTGGAGAACCGGGACAGGGAGGAAACACCATATATTTT. This rearrangement joins TRBV27 to TRBJ1-3, with 9 nucleotides matching TRBD1. The CDR3 extends over 17 amino acids. V dropped 7 bases and J dropped 4; count of bases not matched to a gene: 14. Germline CDR1 and CDR2: MNHEY and SMNVEV (reference sequence).

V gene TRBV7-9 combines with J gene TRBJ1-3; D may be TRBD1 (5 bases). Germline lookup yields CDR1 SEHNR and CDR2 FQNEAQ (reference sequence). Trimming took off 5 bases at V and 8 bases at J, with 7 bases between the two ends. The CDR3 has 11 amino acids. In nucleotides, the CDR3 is TGTGCCAGCAGCCGGGGGGACACCATATATTTT. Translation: CASSRGDTIYF.

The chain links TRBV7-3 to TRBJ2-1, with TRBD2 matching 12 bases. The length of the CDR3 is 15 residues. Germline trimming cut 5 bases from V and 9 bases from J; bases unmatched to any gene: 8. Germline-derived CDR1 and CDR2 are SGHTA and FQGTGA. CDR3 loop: CASSPPSGGAGEQFF. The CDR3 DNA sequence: TGTGCCAGCAGCCCCCCTAGCGGGGGGGCCGGTGAGCAGTTCTTC.

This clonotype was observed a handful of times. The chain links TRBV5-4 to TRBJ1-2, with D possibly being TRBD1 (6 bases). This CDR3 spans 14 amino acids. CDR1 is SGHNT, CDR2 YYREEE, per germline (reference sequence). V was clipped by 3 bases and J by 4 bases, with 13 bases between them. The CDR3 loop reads CASSYGQPGYGYTF. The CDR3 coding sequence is TGTGCCAGCAGCTATGGACAGCCTGGCTATGGCTACACCTTC.

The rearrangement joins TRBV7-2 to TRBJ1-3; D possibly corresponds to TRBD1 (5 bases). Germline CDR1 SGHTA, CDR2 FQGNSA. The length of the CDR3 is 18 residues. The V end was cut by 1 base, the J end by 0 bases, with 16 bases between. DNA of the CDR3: TGTGCCAGCAGCTTAGGATACCGGGACGGTAGCTCTGGAAACACCATATATTTT. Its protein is CASSLGYRDGSSGNTIYF.

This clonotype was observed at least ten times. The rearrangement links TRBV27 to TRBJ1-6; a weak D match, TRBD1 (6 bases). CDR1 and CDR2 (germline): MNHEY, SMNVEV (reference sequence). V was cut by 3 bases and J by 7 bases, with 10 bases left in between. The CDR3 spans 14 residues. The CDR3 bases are TGTGCCAGCAGTTTCGGCCAGGGGAATTCACCCCTCCACTTT. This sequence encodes CASSFGQGNSPLHF.

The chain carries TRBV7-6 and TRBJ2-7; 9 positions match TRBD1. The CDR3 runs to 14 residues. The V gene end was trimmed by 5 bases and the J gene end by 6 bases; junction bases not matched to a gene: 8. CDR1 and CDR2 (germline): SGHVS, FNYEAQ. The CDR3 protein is CASSGSGTGSEQYV. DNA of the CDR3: TGTGCCAGCAGCGGCTCCGGGACAGGGAGCGAGCAGTACGTC.

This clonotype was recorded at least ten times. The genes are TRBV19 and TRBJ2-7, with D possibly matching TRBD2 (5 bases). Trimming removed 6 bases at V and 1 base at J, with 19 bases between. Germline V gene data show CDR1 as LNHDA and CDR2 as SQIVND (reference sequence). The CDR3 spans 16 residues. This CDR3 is CASSTSGTTLSYEQYF. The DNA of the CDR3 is TGTGCCAGTAGCACCTCGGGAACCACTCTTTCCTACGAGCAGTACTTC. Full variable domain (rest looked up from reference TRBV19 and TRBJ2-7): DGGITQSPKYLFRKEGQNVTLSCEQNLNHDAMYWYRQDPGQGLRLIYYSQIVNDFQKGDIAEGYSVSREKKESFPLTVTSAQKNPTAFYLCASSTSGTTLSYEQYFGPGTRLTVT.